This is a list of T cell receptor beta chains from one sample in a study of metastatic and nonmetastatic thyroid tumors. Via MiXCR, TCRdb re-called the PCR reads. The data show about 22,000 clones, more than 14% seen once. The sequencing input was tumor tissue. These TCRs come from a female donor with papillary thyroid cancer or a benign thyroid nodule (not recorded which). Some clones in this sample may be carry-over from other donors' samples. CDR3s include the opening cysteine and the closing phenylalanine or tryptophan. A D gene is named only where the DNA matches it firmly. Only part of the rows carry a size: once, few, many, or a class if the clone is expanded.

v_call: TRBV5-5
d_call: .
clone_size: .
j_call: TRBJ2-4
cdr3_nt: TGTGCCAGCAGCTTGGGGGGAGAGTTAAACATTCAGTACTTC
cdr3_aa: CASSLGGELNIQYF

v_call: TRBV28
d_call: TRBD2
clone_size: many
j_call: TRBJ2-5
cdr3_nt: TGTGCCAGCAGTACACGACTAGCGGAACAAGAGACCCAGTACTTC
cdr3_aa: CASSTRLAEQETQYF

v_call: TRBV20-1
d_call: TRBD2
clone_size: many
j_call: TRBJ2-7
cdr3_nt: TGCAGTGCTACCGGACCGCCCGGGACTAGCGGGGTCCTTTCCTACGAGCAGTACTTC
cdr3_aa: CSATGPPGTSGVLSYEQYF

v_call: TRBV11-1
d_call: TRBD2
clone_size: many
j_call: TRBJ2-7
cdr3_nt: TGTGCCAGCAGCTCGACCGAGGGTAGCGGGAGCCCCCCCTACGAGCAGTACTTC
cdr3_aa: CASSSTEGSGSPPYEQYF

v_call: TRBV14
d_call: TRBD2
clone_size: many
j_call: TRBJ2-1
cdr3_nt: TGTGCCAGCAGCCAAGGGACTAGCGGGAGGATAGAGTCCTACAATGAGCAGTTCTTC
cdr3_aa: CASSQGTSGRIESYNEQFF

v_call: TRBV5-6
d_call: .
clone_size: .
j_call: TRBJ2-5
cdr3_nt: TGTGCCAGCACCTTCGTAGGAAGGTCCCAAGAGACCCAGTACTTC
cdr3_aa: CASTFVGRSQETQYF

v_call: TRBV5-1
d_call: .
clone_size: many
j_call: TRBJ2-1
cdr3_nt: TGCGCCAGCAGTTTGACAGATTACAATGAGCAGTTCTTC
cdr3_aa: CASSLTDYNEQFF

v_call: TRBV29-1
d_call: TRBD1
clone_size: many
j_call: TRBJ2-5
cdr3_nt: TGCAGCGCAACGGGACAGGGGGCCCGGGAGACCCAGTACTTC
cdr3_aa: CSATGQGARETQYF

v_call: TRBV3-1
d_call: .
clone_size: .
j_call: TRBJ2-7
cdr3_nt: TGTGCCAGCAGTCAAGGGCGAGCGGGTCTCTCCTACGAGCAGTACTTC
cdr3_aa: CASSQGRAGLSYEQYF

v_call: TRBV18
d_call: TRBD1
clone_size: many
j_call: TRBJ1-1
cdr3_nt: TGTGCCAGCTCAGCCCTGAGGGGGCCTGAAGCTTTCTTT
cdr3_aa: CASSALRGPEAFF

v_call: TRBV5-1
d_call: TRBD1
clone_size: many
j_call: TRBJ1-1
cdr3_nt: TGCGCCAGCAGGTCCGGGACAGTCAACACTGAAGCTTTCTTT
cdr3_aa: CASRSGTVNTEAFF

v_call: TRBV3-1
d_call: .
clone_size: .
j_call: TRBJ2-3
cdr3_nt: TGTGCCAGCAGCCAAGCAGTTAGCAGTAGCACAGATACGCAGTATTTT
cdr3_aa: CASSQAVSSSTDTQYF

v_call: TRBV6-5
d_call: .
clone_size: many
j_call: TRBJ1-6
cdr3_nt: TGTGCCAGCAGTTCCTTTAGGGCAGGTGGTAATTCACCCCTCCACTTT
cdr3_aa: CASSSFRAGGNSPLHF

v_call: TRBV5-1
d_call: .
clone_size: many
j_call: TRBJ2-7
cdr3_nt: TGCGCCAGCAGCCGTGAGGGGGGTAGGGAGCAGTACTTC
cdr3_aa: CASSREGGREQYF

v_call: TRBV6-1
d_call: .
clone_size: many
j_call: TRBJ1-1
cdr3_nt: TGTGCCAGCAGTGAATGGCCGGCCACTGAAGCTTTCTTT
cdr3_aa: CASSEWPATEAFF

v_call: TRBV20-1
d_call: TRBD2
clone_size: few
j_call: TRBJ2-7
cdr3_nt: TGCAGTGCAACCCCTAGCGGGAGGGCGTACGAGCAGTACTTC
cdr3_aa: CSATPSGRAYEQYF

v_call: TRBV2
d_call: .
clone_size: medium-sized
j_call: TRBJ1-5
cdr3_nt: TGTGCCAGCACTGGAGGGCTCAGGAGGGACCAGCCCCAGCATTTT
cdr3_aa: CASTGGLRRDQPQHF

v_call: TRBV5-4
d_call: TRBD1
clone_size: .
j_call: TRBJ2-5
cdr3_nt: TGTGCCAGCAGCCCTAGACAGGGGGAGACCCAGTACTTC
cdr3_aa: CASSPRQGETQYF

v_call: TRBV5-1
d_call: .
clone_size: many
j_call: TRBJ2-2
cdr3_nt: TGCGCCAGCAGCTTGGTAGCAGGGAATCCCACCGGGGAGCTGTTTTTT
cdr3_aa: CASSLVAGNPTGELFF

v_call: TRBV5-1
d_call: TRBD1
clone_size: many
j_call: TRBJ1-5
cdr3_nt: TGCGCCAGCAGCTTGACAGGGGGCGCCGGACAGCCCCAGCATTTT
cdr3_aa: CASSLTGGAGQPQHF

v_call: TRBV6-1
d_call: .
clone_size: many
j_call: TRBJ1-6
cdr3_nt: TGTGCCAGCAGTGAATGGATGGGAAGTGATTCACCCCTCCACTTT
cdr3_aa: CASSEWMGSDSPLHF

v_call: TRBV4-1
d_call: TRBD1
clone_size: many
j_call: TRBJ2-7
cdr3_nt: TGCGCCAGCAGCCAAGAGAAGGGACAGGACTACTCCTACGAGCAGTACTTC
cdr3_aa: CASSQEKGQDYSYEQYF

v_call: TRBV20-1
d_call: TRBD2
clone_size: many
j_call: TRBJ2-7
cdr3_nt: TGCAGTGCTCCCCGTGGGGGGGACTACGAGCAGTACTTC
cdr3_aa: CSAPRGGDYEQYF